Sequencing of this T cell receptor beta chain was carried out in a study of T cell repertoires in cytomegalovirus infection. Overall study context: CMV infection together with matching HLA type was indicated by public TCR beta signatures. Overall study findings and caveats: Within the response measured ex vivo, HLA-C-restricted CMV-specific TCR beta clonotypes were dominant. CMV carriers with the relevant HLA were identified by cumulative public TCR beta family frequency.

Germline V gene lookup returns CDR1 MGHRA and CDR2 YSYEKL. The CDR3 runs to 17 residues. V gave up 0 bases and J gave up 5 bases; unmatched junction bases: 8. In its sample, this clonotype was seen a few times. The antigen remains undetermined. TCRdb reanalysed the reads using MiXCR and keeps one entry per CDR3 protein. Of more than 500,000 distinct CDR3 sequences listed, 16% are singletons. V is TRBV4-1 and J is TRBJ2-2; 8 nucleotides line up with TRBD2. The receptor was isolated from a human donor in good health (CMV status not recorded). Some clones in this sample may be carry-over from other donors' samples. The sequencing input was CD8+ T cells from PBMCs. As DNA, the CDR3 is TGCGCCAGCAGCCAAGATCTACTAGCGGACCTTACCGGGGAGCTGTTTTTT. Amino acid sequence: CASSQDLLADLTGELFF.